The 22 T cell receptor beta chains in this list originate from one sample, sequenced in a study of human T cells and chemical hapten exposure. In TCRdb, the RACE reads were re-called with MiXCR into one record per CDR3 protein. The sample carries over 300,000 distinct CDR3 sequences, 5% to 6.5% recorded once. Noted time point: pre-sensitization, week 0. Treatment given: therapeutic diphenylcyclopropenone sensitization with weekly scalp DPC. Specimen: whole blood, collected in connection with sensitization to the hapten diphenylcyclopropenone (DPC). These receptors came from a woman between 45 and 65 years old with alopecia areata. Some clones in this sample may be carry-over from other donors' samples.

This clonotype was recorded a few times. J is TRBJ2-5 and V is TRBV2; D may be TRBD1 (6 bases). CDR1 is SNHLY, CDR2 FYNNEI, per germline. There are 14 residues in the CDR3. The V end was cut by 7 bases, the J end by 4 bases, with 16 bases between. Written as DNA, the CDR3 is TGTGCCAGCAACCGACAGGACCCCAGAGAGACCCAGTACTTC. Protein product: CASNRQDPRETQYF.

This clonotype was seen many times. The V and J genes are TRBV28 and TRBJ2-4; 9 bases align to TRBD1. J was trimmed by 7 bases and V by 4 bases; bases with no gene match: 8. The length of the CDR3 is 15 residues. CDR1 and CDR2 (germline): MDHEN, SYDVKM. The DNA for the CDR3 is TGTGCCAGCAGTTCGCCGACAGGGGGACGGAACATTCAGTACTTC. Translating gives CASSSPTGGRNIQYF.

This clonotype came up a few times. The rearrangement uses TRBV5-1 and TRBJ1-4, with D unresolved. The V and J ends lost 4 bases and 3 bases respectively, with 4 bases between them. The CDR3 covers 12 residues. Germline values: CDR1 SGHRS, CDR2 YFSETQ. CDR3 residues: CASSLSNEKLFF. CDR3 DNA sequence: TGCGCCAGCAGCCTGTCTAATGAAAAACTGTTTTTT.

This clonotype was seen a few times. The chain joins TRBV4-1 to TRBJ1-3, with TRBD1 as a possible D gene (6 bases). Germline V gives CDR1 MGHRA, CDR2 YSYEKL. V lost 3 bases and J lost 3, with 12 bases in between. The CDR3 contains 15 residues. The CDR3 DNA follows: TGCGCCAGCAGCCAGACCGGGACATTTGGAAACACCATATATTTT. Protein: CASSQTGTFGNTIYF.

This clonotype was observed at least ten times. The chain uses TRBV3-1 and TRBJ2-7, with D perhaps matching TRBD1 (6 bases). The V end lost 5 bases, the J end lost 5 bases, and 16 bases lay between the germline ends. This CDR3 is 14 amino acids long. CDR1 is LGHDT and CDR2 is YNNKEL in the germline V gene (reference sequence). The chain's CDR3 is CASSSGAGMDEQYF. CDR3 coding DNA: TGTGCCAGCAGCTCAGGGGCAGGGATGGACGAGCAGTACTTC.

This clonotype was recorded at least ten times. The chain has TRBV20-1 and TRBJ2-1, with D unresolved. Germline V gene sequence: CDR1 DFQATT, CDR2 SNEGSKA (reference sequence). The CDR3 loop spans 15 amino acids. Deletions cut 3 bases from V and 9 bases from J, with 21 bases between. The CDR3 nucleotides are TGCAGTGCTAGGGCGTCCGTCAGCTCTACGACTGAGCAGTTCTTC. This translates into CSARASVSSTTEQFF.

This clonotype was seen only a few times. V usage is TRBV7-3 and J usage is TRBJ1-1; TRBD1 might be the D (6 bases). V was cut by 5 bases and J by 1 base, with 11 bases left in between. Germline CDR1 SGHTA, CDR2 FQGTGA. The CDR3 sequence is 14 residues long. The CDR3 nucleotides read TGTGCCAGCAGCAAGAACAGGGCGAACACTGAAGCTTTCTTT. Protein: CASSKNRANTEAFF.

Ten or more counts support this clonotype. The CDR3 is CAISDIRGAGANVLTF. CDR3 DNA: TGTGCCATCAGTGATATAAGGGGTGCCGGGGCCAACGTCCTGACTTTC. V and J are TRBV10-3 and TRBJ2-6, with D tentatively TRBD1 (5 bases). V shed 3 bases and J shed 4 bases, with 13 bases lying between them. Germline V gene sequence: CDR1 ENHRY, CDR2 SYGVKD. This CDR3 has 16 amino acids.

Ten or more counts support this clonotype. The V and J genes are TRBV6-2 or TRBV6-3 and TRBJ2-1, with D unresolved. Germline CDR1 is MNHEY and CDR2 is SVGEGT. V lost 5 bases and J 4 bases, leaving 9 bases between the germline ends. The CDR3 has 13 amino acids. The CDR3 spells CASSMTLYNEQFF. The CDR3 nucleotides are TGTGCCAGCAGTATGACCCTTTACAATGAGCAGTTCTTC.

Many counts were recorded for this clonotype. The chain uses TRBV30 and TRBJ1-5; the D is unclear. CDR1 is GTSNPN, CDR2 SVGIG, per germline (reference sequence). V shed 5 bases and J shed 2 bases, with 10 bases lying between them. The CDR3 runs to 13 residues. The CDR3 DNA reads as TGTGCCTGGGGACTCAAGGGCAATCAGCCCCAGCATTTT. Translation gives CAWGLKGNQPQHF.

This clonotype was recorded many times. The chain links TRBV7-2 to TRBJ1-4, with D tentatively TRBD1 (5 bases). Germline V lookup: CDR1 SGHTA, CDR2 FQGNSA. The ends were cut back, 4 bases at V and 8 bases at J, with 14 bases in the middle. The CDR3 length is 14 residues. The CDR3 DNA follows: TGTGCCAGCAGCTACGGGACTACGGGCGAAAAACTGTTTTTT. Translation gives CASSYGTTGEKLFF.

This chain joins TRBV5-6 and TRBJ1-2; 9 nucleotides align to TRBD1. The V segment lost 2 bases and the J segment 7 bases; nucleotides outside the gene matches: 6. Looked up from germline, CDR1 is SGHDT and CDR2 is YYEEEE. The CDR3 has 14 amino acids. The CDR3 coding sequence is TGTGCCAGCAGCTTCCTACAGGGGGCTGGTGGCTACACCTTC. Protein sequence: CASSFLQGAGGYTF.

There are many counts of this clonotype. CDR3 in DNA: TGTGCCAGCAGTTACTCAAGCAAGACAGGGGTTTACACAGATACGCAGTATTTT. Protein: CASSYSSKTGVYTDTQYF. V and J are TRBV6-5 and TRBJ2-3, with 8 positions matching TRBD1. Looked up from germline, CDR1 is MNHEY and CDR2 is SVGAGI. With 0 bases clipped from V and 2 bases from J, the junction kept 10 bases outside the gene matches. The CDR3 extends over 18 amino acids.

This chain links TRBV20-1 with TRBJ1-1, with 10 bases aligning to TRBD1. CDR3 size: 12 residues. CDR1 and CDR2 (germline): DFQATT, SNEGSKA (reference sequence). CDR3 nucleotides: TGCAGAGCGGGACAGGGGCTTACTGAAGCTTTCTTT. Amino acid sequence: CRAGQGLTEAFF.

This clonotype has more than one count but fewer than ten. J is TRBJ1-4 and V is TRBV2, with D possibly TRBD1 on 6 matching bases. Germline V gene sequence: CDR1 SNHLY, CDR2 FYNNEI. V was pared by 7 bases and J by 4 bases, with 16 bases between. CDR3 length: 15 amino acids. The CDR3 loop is CASTLMGGGNEKLFF. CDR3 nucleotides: TGTGCCAGCACCCTCATGGGAGGGGGTAATGAAAAACTGTTTTTT.

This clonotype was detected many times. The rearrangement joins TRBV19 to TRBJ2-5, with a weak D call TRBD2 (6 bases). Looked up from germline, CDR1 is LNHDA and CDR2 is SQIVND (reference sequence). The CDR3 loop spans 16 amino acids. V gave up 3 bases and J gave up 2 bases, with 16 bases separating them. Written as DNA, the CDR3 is TGTGCCAGTAGTATTGGGGACTTTCTGGGGCAAGAGACCCAGTACTTC. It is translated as CASSIGDFLGQETQYF.

As DNA, the CDR3 is TGCGCCAGCAGCCAGGGACTAGCGGAAGAAGAGACCCAGTACTTC. Translated, it gives CASSQGLAEEETQYF. The genes are TRBV5-1 and TRBJ2-5, with TRBD2 matching over 11 bases. Per the germline V gene, CDR1 is SGHRS and CDR2 is YFSETQ. J lost 3 bases, V lost 4 bases, and 5 bases had no gene match. The CDR3 has 15 residues. Combining the CDR3 with reference TRBV5-1 and TRBJ2-5 gives the whole variable domain KAGVTQTPRYLIKTRGQQVTLSCSPISGHRSVSWYQQTPGQGLQFLFEYFSETQRNKGNFPGRFSGRQFSNSRSEMNVSTLELGDSALYLCASSQGLAEEETQYFGPGTRLLVL.

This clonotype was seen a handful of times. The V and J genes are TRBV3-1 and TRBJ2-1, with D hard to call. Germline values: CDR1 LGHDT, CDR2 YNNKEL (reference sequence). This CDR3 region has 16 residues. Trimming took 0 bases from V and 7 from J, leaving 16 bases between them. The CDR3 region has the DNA TGTGCCAGCAGCCAAGAAGGGCGGCTACCCGGGAATGAGCAGTTCTTC. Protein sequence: CASSQEGRLPGNEQFF.

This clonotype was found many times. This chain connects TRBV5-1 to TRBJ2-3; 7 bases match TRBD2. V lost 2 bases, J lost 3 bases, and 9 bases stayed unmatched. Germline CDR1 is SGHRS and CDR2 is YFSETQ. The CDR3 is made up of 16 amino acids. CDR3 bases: TGCGCCAGCAGCTTCAATTCCGGGGGAGGGACAGATACGCAGTATTTT. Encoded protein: CASSFNSGGGTDTQYF.

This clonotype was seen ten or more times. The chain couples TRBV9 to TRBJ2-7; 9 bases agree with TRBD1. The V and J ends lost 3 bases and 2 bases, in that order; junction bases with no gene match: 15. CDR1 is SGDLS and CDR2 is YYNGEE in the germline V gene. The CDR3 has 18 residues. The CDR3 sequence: CASSDRDRVPPKPYEQYF. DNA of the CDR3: TGTGCCAGCAGCGACCGGGACAGGGTCCCTCCCAAGCCCTACGAGCAGTACTTC.

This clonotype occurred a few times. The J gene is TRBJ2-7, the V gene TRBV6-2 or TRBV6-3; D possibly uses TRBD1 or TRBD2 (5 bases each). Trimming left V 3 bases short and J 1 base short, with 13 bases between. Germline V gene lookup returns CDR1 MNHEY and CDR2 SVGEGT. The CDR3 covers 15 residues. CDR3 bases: TGTGCCAGCAGTTATAGGTGGGACCTGTCCTACGAGCAGTACTTC. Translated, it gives CASSYRWDLSYEQYF.

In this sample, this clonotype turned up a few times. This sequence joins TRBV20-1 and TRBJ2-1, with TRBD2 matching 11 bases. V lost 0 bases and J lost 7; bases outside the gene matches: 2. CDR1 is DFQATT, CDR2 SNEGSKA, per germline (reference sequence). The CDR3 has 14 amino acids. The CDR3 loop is CSARELAGVNEQFF. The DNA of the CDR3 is TGCAGTGCTAGAGAACTAGCGGGAGTTAATGAGCAGTTCTTC.